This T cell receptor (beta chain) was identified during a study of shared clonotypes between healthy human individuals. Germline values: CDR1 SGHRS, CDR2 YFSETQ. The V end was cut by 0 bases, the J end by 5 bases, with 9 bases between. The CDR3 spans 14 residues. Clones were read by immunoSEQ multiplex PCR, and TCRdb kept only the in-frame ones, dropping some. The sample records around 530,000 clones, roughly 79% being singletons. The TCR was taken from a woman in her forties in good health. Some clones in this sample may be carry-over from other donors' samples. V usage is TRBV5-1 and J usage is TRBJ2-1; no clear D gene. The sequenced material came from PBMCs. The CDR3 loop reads CASSLGEDHNEQFF. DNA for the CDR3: TGCGCCAGCAGCTTGGGCGAAGACCACAATGAGCAGTTCTTC.